The entry that follows covers one T cell receptor (beta chain) sequence. Participants were aged 18 to 89 years, lived in 20 to 30 US areas, and enrolled virtually. Among Cohort 3 donors, those recovered had two negative PCRs, clearance, or symptom resolution. Sequencing used immunoSEQ multiplex PCR; TCRdb keeps in-frame clones, though not all of them. The data show 140,000 to 150,000 clones, with around 87% seen just once and 11% held by the top ten. This sample is drawn from a study of blood T cell repertoires in COVID-19. Turning to the study itself: PBMCs, B-cell-depleted T cells, or T cells provided the cDNA or gDNA that made up the material.

V dropped 3 bases and J dropped 4 bases, with 9 bases sitting between them. In germline, CDR1 is SGHNT, CDR2 YENEEA. This CDR3 spans 13 amino acids. The receptor was isolated from a man aged 60-69 years who had recovered from COVID-19. V gene TRBV11-3 combines with J gene TRBJ1-1, with D uncertain. The sample taken for sequencing was PBMCs or T cells enriched from blood (not recorded which). The CDR3 nucleotides read TGTGCCAGCAGCTTTGGACTTACCACTGAAGCTTTCTTT. Protein product: CASSFGLTTEAFF.